These T cell receptor beta chains were read from a single sample in a study of T cells in Graves' hyperthyroidism and ophthalmopathy. TCRdb analysed the multiplex PCR reads with MiXCR anew, one entry per CDR3 protein. This repertoire shows about 610,000 distinct CDR3 sequences, over 12% found once; its top ten account for roughly 4.3%. The sequenced sample was blood. The receptors stem from a middle-aged woman with Graves' ophthalmopathy. Each CDR3 is given with its conserved first and last residue. Some rows have no size entry. The others give once, few or many, or a class for an expanded clone.

V,size,CDR3
TRBV6-5,many,CASPGRRKKGAKNIQYF
TRBV27,.,CASKAGGPSNEQYF
TRBV6-2/TRBV6-3,.,CASTILAGVQEQYF
TRBV5-1,many,CASSRTGTGAGELFF
TRBV5-1,many,CASSPVEGRRYGYTF
TRBV6-5,once,CASSYSGTGRNYGYTF
TRBV19,.,CASSMGQSFSGNTTYF
TRBV6-2/TRBV6-3,many,CASSPAGNTDTQYF
TRBV20-1,.,CSALGIVGVTYEQYF
TRBV5-1,many,CASSNGGTGLGEQYF
TRBV27,many,CASSLGPPGLTSYEQYF
TRBV11-2,.,CASSYARGRNQPQHF
TRBV2,many,CASRLGRESNEQYF
TRBV6-1,.,CASRKGFVDTEAFF
TRBV20-1,.,CSAVETTAAYGYTF
TRBV6-1,many,CASEWDRSSYEQYF
TRBV6-1,.,CASVPEPGSGNTIYF
TRBV4-3,many,CASSQSSVQNTGELFF
TRBV2,many,CASSEEDVLTF
TRBV2,many,CASATGTGAYEQYF
TRBV6-7,.,CASSYRGARAEAFF
TRBV6-1,few,CTSSTSGYEQYF
TRBV12-3/TRBV12-4,.,CASSEEFRGKGTQYF
TRBV12-3/TRBV12-4,few,CASRDRYTEAFF
TRBV28,many,CASSLRSRGDAYEQYF
TRBV27,many,CASSPNRWGGSYEQYF
TRBV27,.,CASSLRPRDTNSYEQYF
TRBV6-1,many,CASSRLADNEQFF
TRBV6-2/TRBV6-3,many,CASRGYDQNTEAFF
TRBV3-1,.,CASSPNSPGDTEAFF
TRBV11-2,.,CATSYPEIGYEQYF
TRBV28,many,CASSLHPWGTEAFF
TRBV14,many,CASSLTSRYEQYF
TRBV6-1,.,CATSPGQGRTEAFF